This record looks at one T cell receptor beta chain sequence and its context. Its matching antigen is unknown. The record originates from a study of CD8 T cells in ankylosing spondylitis. Using quantitative 5'-RACE with molecular barcodes, the authors made TCR beta libraries. TCRdb processed the 5' RACE reads anew with MiXCR; each CDR3 protein has one entry. The sample has about 800,000 distinct CDR3 sequences, around 11% seen once. Findings and limits, study-wide: Roughly eight highly homologous variants made up a TCR beta motif that seemed to typify ankylosing spondylitis blood. Previously reported in reactive arthritis synovial fluid and blood were some of the motif variants. Disease-associated clones were CD8+ and fairly uncommon in peripheral blood. Significant enrichment of disease-linked clones was reportedly seen in matched ankylosing spondylitis synovial fluid.

This CDR3 region has 14 residues. The germline CDR1 and CDR2 sequences are SEHNR and FQNEAQ (reference sequence). V was shortened by 3 bases and J by 4 bases, with 12 bases between the two germline ends. This receptor was obtained from a male donor with ankylosing spondylitis. Sequences were obtained from blood, either unsorted or a sorted T cell fraction (not recorded which). V gene TRBV7-9 combines with J gene TRBJ2-5; D possibly uses TRBD1 or TRBD2 (5 bases each). In DNA, the CDR3 is TGTGCCAGCAGCTTTTTCGGGGACCCAGAGACCCAGTACTTC. Amino acid sequence: CASSFFGDPETQYF.